This TCR beta chain was recovered during a study of T-cell memory formation after mild COVID-19. Study context: Among the donors, TCR clusters were largely specific to each donor.

Sample barcodes and UMIs were carried by the TCR alpha and TCR beta cDNA libraries that 5'RACE generated with constant-segment primers. TCRdb fed the 5' RACE reads into MiXCR, producing one record per CDR3 protein. This table holds hundreds of thousands of distinct CDR3 sequences, around 27% found once. The TCR comes from an adult woman who had mild COVID-19 (a few samples of this study predate the infection). Cell type and time point are not known. Sequencing was carried out using PBMCs or a T cell subset sorted from them (not recorded which).

In DNA, the CDR3 is TGTGCCAGCAGTTACGCCCGGGGGACTAACTATGGCTACACCTTC. Residues: CASSYARGTNYGYTF. This sequence joins TRBV6-5 and TRBJ1-2; tentative D call: TRBD1 (5 bases). V was trimmed by 2 bases and J by 0 bases, leaving 10 bases between them. Germline loops: CDR1 MNHEY, CDR2 SVGAGI. CDR3 length: 15 amino acids.